This T cell receptor beta chain stems from a study of blood T cell repertoires in COVID-19. Study context: Collection of acute and convalescent COVID-19 samples took place in the United States, Italy and Spain. T cells, B-cell-depleted T cells, or PBMCs provided the cDNA or gDNA that served as material.

Germline lookup yields CDR1 SGHTA and CDR2 FQGNSA. Trimming pared 3 bases from V and 0 bases from J, leaving 13 bases between. The CDR3 consists of 16 residues. Per the original methods: Estimation of nucleated cell counts was performed using reference gene primer amplification. Assay used: immunoSEQ multiplex PCR; TCRdb lists only in-frame clones, some missing. That table gives V, J and clone size, and the DNA gave D and trimming. The data contain tens of thousands of clones, roughly 90% of them singletons. The rearrangement links TRBV7-2 to TRBJ2-3; D is possibly TRBD2 (7 bases). The sequence was obtained from an elderly woman with active or convalescent COVID-19. The sequenced material came from peripheral blood. The CDR3 bases are TGTGCCAGCAGCTTCTCGGGGGGCCCGAGCACAGATACGCAGTATTTT. Translation gives CASSFSGGPSTDTQYF.